This T cell receptor beta chain was found in a study of radiotherapy plus CTLA-4 blockade in lung cancer (dated by TCRdb to the late 2010s). In the study overall: Objective responses occurred in approximately 17% of enrolled patients, and around 29% achieved disease control. What the work shows at the level of the full study, not this receptor alone: The strongest predictors of response, as reported, were early dynamic changes in blood T cell clones along with a rise in serum interferon-beta after radiation. After treatment with radiotherapy and ipilimumab, TCR clones that originated in tumors expanded in peripheral blood.

As for this clone: What antigen it recognizes has not been identified. No much larger clone exists at a distance of one base, and base qualities are not known.

The library was obtained by the immunoSEQ multiplex PCR assay. In its TCRdb copy, this immuneACCESS table keeps in-frame sequences only and misses some clones. Where compared with another copy, unresolved V genes explain less than half of these, and the others have no known cause. The sample table shows about 33,000 clones, and 81% are seen once. The top ten hold approximately 23% of the sample. Focal radiation therapy combined with CTLA-4 blockade (ipilimumab) was tested in patients with chemo-refractory metastatic non-small-cell lung cancer. Source: peripheral blood, taken from a patient treated with radiotherapy plus ipilimumab. This clonotype was obtained from a human donor with non-small cell lung cancer that progressed on radiotherapy plus ipilimumab.

CDR3 protein: CASSPRTGVNTEAFF. The base sequence is TGTGCCAGCAGCCCACGGACAGGGGTTAACACTGAAGCTTTCTTT. The chain joins TRBV7-8 to TRBJ1-1; the junction holds 9 bases that match TRBD1. V is cut back by 5 bases and J by 2 bases, with 6 bases in the junction unmatched. Its CDR3 holds 15 amino acids, cysteine through phenylalanine. This entry keeps only the CDR3 DNA: 45 bases, framed from base 1. According to the germline V gene, CDR1 reads SGHVS and CDR2 reads FQNEAQ.